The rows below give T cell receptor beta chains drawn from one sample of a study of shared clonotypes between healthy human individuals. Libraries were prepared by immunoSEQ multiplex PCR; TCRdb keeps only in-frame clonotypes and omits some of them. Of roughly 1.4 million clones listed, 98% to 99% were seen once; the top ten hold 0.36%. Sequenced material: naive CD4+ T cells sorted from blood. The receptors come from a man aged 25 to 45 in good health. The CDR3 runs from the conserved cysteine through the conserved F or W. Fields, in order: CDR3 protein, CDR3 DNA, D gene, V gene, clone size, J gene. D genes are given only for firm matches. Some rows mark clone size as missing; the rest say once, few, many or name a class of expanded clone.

CDR3: CASTVDAVTGELFF
DNA: TGCGCCAGCACGGTGGACGCTGTAACCGGGGAGCTGTTTTTT
D: -
V: TRBV10-1
size: -
J: TRBJ2-2

CDR3: CASSAAGAGGTDTQYF
DNA: TGCGCCAGCAGCGCCGCGGGAGCGGGAGGCACAGATACGCAGTATTTT
D: TRBD2
V: TRBV5-1
size: -
J: TRBJ2-3

CDR3: CASSPSGRALETQYF
DNA: TGTGCCAGCAGTCCGAGCGGGAGGGCCTTGGAGACCCAGTACTTC
D: TRBD2
V: TRBV6-1
size: -
J: TRBJ2-5

CDR3: CSAGLPRDSSYNEQFF
DNA: TGCAGTGCCGGCCTACCCCGGGACAGTTCCTACAATGAGCAGTTCTTC
D: TRBD1
V: TRBV29-1
size: -
J: TRBJ2-1

CDR3: CASSATSVNEQFF
DNA: TGTGCCAGCAGTGCGACTAGCGTAAATGAGCAGTTCTTC
D: TRBD2
V: TRBV28
size: -
J: TRBJ2-1

CDR3: CASSLGTSGVQETQYF
DNA: TGCGCCAGCAGCCTAGGGACTAGCGGAGTGCAAGAGACCCAGTACTTC
D: TRBD2
V: TRBV5-1
size: -
J: TRBJ2-5

CDR3: CASSRTLAGVYEQYF
DNA: TGCGCCAGCAGCCGCACCCTAGCGGGAGTTTACGAGCAGTACTTC
D: TRBD2
V: TRBV4-3
size: -
J: TRBJ2-7

CDR3: CATSKSTSNTEAFF
DNA: TGTGCCACATCAAAATCGACATCTAACACTGAAGCTTTCTTT
D: -
V: TRBV25-1
size: -
J: TRBJ1-1

CDR3: CASSSPLAGIGYTQYF
DNA: TGTGCCAGCAGTTCCCCACTAGCGGGAATAGGCTATACGCAGTATTTT
D: TRBD2
V: TRBV28
size: -
J: TRBJ2-3

CDR3: CASSIRERAYEQYF
DNA: TGTGCCAGTAGTATCCGGGAGCGGGCCTACGAGCAGTACTTC
D: -
V: TRBV19
size: -
J: TRBJ2-7

CDR3: CASSLDLLDVYGTFSYEQYF
DNA: TGTGCCAGCAGCTTAGATCTTCTGGATGTCTATGGGACCTTCTCCTACGAGCAGTACTTC
D: -
V: TRBV11-2
size: -
J: TRBJ2-7

CDR3: CAWSFRGSTEAFF
DNA: TGTGCCTGGAGTTTCAGGGGCAGCACTGAAGCTTTCTTT
D: -
V: TRBV30
size: -
J: TRBJ1-1

CDR3: CATSRDLQGTEQFF
DNA: TGTGCCACCAGCAGAGATTTACAGGGGACTGAGCAGTTCTTC
D: TRBD1
V: TRBV15
size: -
J: TRBJ2-1

CDR3: CASRNRGQTDTQYF
DNA: TGTGCCAGCAGGAACAGGGGGCAAACAGATACGCAGTATTTT
D: TRBD1
V: TRBV6-5
size: -
J: TRBJ2-3

CDR3: CASPRGRGQETQYF
DNA: TGTGCCAGTCCTCGCGGGAGGGGACAGGAGACCCAGTACTTC
D: TRBD2
V: TRBV7-2
size: -
J: TRBJ2-5

CDR3: CASSYVRDTDTQYF
DNA: TGTGCCAGCAGTTACGTGCGGGACACAGATACGCAGTATTTT
D: -
V: TRBV6-5
size: -
J: TRBJ2-3

CDR3: CASSLRIRGEQYF
DNA: TGTGCCAGCAGTTTAAGGATTCGGGGCGAGCAGTACTTC
D: -
V: TRBV27
size: -
J: TRBJ2-7

CDR3: CASSLGGTGPQETQYF
DNA: TGCGCCAGCAGCCTGGGAGGGACAGGGCCCCAAGAGACCCAGTACTTC
D: TRBD1
V: TRBV5-1
size: once
J: TRBJ2-5

CDR3: CASRRYAGTASSYEQYF
DNA: TGTGCCAGCAGGAGATATGCGGGGACAGCCTCCTCCTACGAGCAGTACTTC
D: -
V: TRBV2
size: -
J: TRBJ2-7

CDR3: CASTPTGDPPQHF
DNA: TGTGCCAGCACACCCACAGGGGATCCGCCCCAGCATTTT
D: TRBD1
V: TRBV6-5
size: -
J: TRBJ1-5

CDR3: CATSRDPSTGPNRNQPQHF
DNA: TGTGCCACCAGCAGAGATCCATCTACGGGGCCGAATCGCAATCAGCCCCAGCATTTT
D: -
V: TRBV15
size: -
J: TRBJ1-5

CDR3: CASSPGLPTYRTDTQYF
DNA: TGTGCCAGCTCACCCGGCCTACCCACATATCGCACAGATACGCAGTATTTT
D: -
V: TRBV18
size: once
J: TRBJ2-3

CDR3: CASSPYVDRGGTGELFF
DNA: TGTGCCAGCTCACCTTACGTTGACAGGGGAGGAACCGGGGAGCTGTTTTTT
D: TRBD1
V: TRBV18
size: -
J: TRBJ2-2

CDR3: CSVVSGYGANVLTF
DNA: TGCAGCGTTGTTTCAGGTTATGGGGCCAACGTCCTGACTTTC
D: -
V: TRBV29-1
size: -
J: TRBJ2-6

CDR3: CASSLDPGANVLTF
DNA: TGCGCCAGCAGCTTGGATCCGGGGGCCAACGTCCTGACTTTC
D: -
V: TRBV5-1
size: -
J: TRBJ2-6

CDR3: CASSSPHADQPQHF
DNA: TGTGCCAGCAGTTCTCCCCATGCGGATCAGCCCCAGCATTTT
D: -
V: TRBV6-5
size: -
J: TRBJ1-5

CDR3: CASSVMAGFVDTGELFF
DNA: TGTGCCAGCAGCGTAATGGCAGGGTTCGTGGACACCGGGGAGCTGTTTTTT
D: -
V: TRBV9
size: -
J: TRBJ2-2

CDR3: CASSLGNLQGNTEAFF
DNA: TGCGCCAGCAGCTTGGGGAACCTACAGGGGAACACTGAAGCTTTCTTT
D: -
V: TRBV5-1
size: -
J: TRBJ1-1

CDR3: CASSYFLQGVITEAFF
DNA: TGTGCCAGCAGTTACTTCCTACAGGGGGTAATAACTGAAGCTTTCTTT
D: TRBD1
V: TRBV27
size: -
J: TRBJ1-1

CDR3: CASSQEWTRGSYEQYF
DNA: TGCGCCAGCAGCCAAGAATGGACACGGGGGTCCTACGAGCAGTACTTC
D: -
V: TRBV4-3
size: -
J: TRBJ2-7

CDR3: CASRSTGAGETQYF
DNA: TGTGCCAGTAGGAGTACGGGGGCAGGAGAGACCCAGTACTTC
D: -
V: TRBV19
size: -
J: TRBJ2-5

CDR3: CASSLTPFNGDQPQHF
DNA: TGTGCCAGCAGCTTAACTCCCTTCAATGGGGATCAGCCCCAGCATTTT
D: -
V: TRBV7-2
size: -
J: TRBJ1-5

CDR3: CSVGSSSYNEQFF
DNA: TGCAGCGTTGGGAGCAGTTCCTACAATGAGCAGTTCTTC
D: -
V: TRBV29-1
size: -
J: TRBJ2-1

CDR3: CASSIPGQGQETQYF
DNA: TGTGCCAGCAGTATTCCCGGACAGGGACAAGAGACCCAGTACTTC
D: TRBD1
V: TRBV28
size: -
J: TRBJ2-5

CDR3: CASSLLRSNYGYTF
DNA: TGTGCCAGCAGCTTACTGAGGTCTAACTATGGCTACACCTTC
D: -
V: TRBV7-9
size: -
J: TRBJ1-2